This T cell receptor (beta chain) emerged from a study of T cells in localized non-small cell lung cancer. Findings and caveats of the study: Without multi-region sequencing, intratumor heterogeneity could not be excluded. There was higher T cell clonality in uninvolved adjacent lung than in tumor, and it was highest there. Among the top 100 tumor clones, a median around 60 appeared in adjacent lung. Elevated blood T cell density was associated with longer overall survival.

V shed 0 bases and J shed 2 bases, with 14 bases lying between them. Germline CDR1 and CDR2: SGHDT and YYEEEE. This CDR3 contains 16 residues. In regard to this clone: The antigen is undetermined.

Generated by immunoSEQ multiplex PCR, the TCRdb table keeps only in-frame clones and is missing some. Of some 50,000 clones listed, roughly 84% are singletons. The source of this sequence is a man between 40 and 69 years old with stage III lung adenocarcinoma. The sequenced sample was peripheral blood mononuclear cells, obtained before any cancer treatment. The J gene is TRBJ2-5, the V gene TRBV5-6; D is possibly TRBD2 (5 bases). CDR3 protein: CASSLGGADPQETQYF. CDR3 nucleotide sequence: TGTGCCAGCAGCTTGGGTGGAGCGGACCCACAAGAGACCCAGTACTTC.